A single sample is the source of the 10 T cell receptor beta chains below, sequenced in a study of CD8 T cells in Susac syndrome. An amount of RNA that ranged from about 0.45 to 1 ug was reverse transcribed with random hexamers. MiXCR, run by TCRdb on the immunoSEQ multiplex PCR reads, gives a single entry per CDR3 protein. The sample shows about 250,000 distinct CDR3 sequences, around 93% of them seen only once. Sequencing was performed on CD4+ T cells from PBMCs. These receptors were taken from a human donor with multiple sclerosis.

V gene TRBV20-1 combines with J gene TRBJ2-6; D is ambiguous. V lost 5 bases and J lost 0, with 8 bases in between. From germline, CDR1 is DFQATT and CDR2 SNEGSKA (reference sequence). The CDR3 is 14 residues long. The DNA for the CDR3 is TGCAGTGCTGACGCCAGCTCTGGGGCCAACGTCCTGACTTTC. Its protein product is CSADASSGANVLTF.

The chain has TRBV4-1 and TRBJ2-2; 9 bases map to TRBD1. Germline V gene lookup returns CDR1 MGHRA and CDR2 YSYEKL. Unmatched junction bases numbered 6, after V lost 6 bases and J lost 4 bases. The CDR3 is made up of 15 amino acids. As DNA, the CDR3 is TGCGCCAGCAGACAGGGGGCGGCCATCACCGGGGAGCTGTTTTTT. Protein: CASRQGAAITGELFF.

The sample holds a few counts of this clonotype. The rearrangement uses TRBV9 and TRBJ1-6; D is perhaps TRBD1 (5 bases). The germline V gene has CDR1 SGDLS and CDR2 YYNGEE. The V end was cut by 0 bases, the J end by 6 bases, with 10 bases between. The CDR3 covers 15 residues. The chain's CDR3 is CASSVGSGGNSPLHF. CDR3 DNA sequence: TGTGCCAGCAGCGTAGGCAGTGGGGGTAATTCACCCCTCCACTTT.

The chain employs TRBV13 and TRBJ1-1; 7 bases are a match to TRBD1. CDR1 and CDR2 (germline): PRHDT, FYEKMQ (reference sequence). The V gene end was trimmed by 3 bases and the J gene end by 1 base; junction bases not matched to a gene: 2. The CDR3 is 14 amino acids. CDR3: CASSLGDRNTEAFF. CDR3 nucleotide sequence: TGTGCCAGCAGCTTGGGGGACAGGAACACTGAAGCTTTCTTT.

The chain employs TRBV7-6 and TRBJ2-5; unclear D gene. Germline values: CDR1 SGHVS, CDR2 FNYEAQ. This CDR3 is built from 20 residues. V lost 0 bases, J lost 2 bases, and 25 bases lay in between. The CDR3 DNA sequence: TGTGCCAGCAGCTTAGCGATCCCCGTCTCACAGTCGCCACTTCAAGAGACCCAGTACTTC. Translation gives CASSLAIPVSQSPLQETQYF.

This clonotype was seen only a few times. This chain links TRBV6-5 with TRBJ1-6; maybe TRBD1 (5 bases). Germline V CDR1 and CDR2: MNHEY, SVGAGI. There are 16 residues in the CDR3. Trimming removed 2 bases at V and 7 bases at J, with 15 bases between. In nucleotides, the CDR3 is TGTGCCAGCAGTTACCTCGCCAGGGACGGGAATTCACCCCTCCACTTT. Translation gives CASSYLARDGNSPLHF.

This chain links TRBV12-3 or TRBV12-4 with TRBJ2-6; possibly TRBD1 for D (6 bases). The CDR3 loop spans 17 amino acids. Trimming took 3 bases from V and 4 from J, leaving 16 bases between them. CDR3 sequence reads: CASSLQGTDHGANVLTF. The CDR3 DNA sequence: TGTGCCAGCAGTTTGCAGGGGACGGATCACGGGGCCAACGTCCTGACTTTC.

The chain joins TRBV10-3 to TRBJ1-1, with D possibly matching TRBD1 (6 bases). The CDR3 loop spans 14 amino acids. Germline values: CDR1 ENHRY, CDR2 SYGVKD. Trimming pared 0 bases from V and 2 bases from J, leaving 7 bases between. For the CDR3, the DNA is TGTGCCATCAGTGAGTCCAGGGGTAACACTGAAGCTTTCTTT. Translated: CAISESRGNTEAFF.

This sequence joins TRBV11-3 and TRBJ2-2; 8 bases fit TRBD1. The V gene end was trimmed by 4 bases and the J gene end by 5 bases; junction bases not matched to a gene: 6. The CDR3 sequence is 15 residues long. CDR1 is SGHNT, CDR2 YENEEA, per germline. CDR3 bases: TGTGCCAGCAGCTCGACAGGGGCAGGGACCGGGGAGCTGTTTTTT. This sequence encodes CASSSTGAGTGELFF.

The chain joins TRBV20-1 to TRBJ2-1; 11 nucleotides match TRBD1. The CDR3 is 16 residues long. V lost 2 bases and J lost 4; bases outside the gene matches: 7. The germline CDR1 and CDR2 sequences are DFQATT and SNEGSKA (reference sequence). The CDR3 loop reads CSARLGGQGAYNEQFF. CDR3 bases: TGCAGTGCTAGATTAGGAGGACAGGGGGCATACAATGAGCAGTTCTTC.